This T cell receptor (beta chain) was profiled in a study of regulatory T cells in long-lasting Graves disease. The CDR3 is 14 amino acids. CDR1 is SGHAT and CDR2 is FQNNGV in the germline V gene. About this clonotype itself: Its specificity is not known. An end of the junction does not agree with germline; a read error may underlie this.

Combining iRepertoire HTBI primers with Arm-PCR of CDR3 regions, the authors built TCR beta libraries. TCRdb re-analysed the multiplex PCR reads in MiXCR, keeping a single row per CDR3 protein. The data show about 420,000 distinct CDR3 sequences, with less than 20% seen just once and around 23% held by the top ten. Time point noted: newly diagnosed GD, antithyroid drugs for less than 3 months. RNA isolated from PBMCs was used to make the TCR library. Study outcomes and limitations: Persistent Graves' patients possessed reduced TCR diversity relative to recently diagnosed ones.

These sequences were also reported in another study, on T cells in Graves' hyperthyroidism and ophthalmopathy. That paper states: Separating ophthalmopathy from stable hyperthyroidism was achieved by a 13 V-J model.

The clonotype comes from a woman under 30 with Graves disease. This material consisted of peripheral blood mononuclear cells (PBMCs), taken at new diagnosis, from a patient treated with antithyroid drugs. The V and J genes are TRBV11-2 and TRBJ2-5, with D possibly being TRBD2 (5 bases). CDR3 in DNA: TGCGCCAGCAGCTTGGAGGCGGCCGAGGAGACCCAGTACTTC. This gives the protein CASSLEAAEETQYF.